This passage covers 21 T cell receptor beta chains from one sample sequenced in a study of blood T cells in healthy people across ages. The use of a sample-barcoded 5' primer and a J-beta primer mix characterized a second PCR of roughly 6 to 11 cycles. TCRdb re-called the 5' RACE reads with MiXCR, one entry per CDR3 protein. The sample lists under 2 million distinct CDR3 sequences, almost 35% occurring once. The sequenced sample was blood. Receptor source: a woman under 40 in good health.

This clonotype showed up just a few times. The V gene is TRBV5-1, the J gene TRBJ1-1; 9 bases fit TRBD1. Looked up from germline, CDR1 is SGHRS and CDR2 is YFSETQ. The CDR3 runs to 14 residues. V dropped 3 bases and J dropped 4; count of bases not matched to a gene: 4. CDR3 loop: CASSWTGVGTEAFF. CDR3 DNA: TGCGCCAGCAGCTGGACAGGGGTCGGCACTGAAGCTTTCTTT.

The chain links TRBV18 to TRBJ1-5; 8 nucleotides align to TRBD1. The CDR3 runs 13 residues. The J segment lost 5 bases and the V segment lost 4 bases, leaving 1 base of the junction unmatched. CDR1 and CDR2 from the germline V gene are KGHSH and LQKENI. CDR3 coding DNA: TGTGCCAGCTCACAACAGGGGGATCAGCCCCAGCATTTT. Its protein is CASSQQGDQPQHF. Based on the CDR3 plus reference TRBV18 and TRBJ1-5, the full variable domain is NAGVMQNPRHLVRRRGQEARLRCSPMKGHSHVYWYRQLPEEGLKFMVYLQKENIIDESGMPKERFSAEFPKEGPSILRIQQVVRGDSAAYFCASSQQGDQPQHFGDGTRLSIL.

V and J are TRBV30 and TRBJ2-1; no clear D gene. V lost 2 bases, J lost 10 bases, and 9 bases lay in between. The CDR3 contains 11 residues. From germline, CDR1 is GTSNPN and CDR2 SVGIG (reference sequence). The CDR3, as DNA: TGTGCCTGGAGTATGGGCGGAGAGCAGTTCTTC. Encoded protein: CAWSMGGEQFF.

The chain uses TRBV27 and TRBJ1-5; perhaps TRBD1 as D (6 bases). V lost 4 bases to trimming and J lost 6 bases, with 13 bases between them. The germline V gene has CDR1 MNHEY and CDR2 SMNVEV (reference sequence). The CDR3 is made up of 14 amino acids. The CDR3 region is CASSSTGIGQPQHF. The CDR3 nucleotides are TGTGCCAGCAGTTCTACAGGGATCGGTCAGCCCCAGCATTTT.

The chain has TRBV7-9 and TRBJ1-2, with D hard to call. Looked up from germline, CDR1 is SEHNR and CDR2 is FQNEAQ (reference sequence). V lost 0 bases and J 7 bases, leaving 9 bases between the germline ends. The CDR3 loop spans 13 amino acids. CDR3 nucleotide sequence: TGTGCCAGCAGCTTAGCGAGTCGAGGTGGCTACACCTTC. It specifies CASSLASRGGYTF.

The V and J genes are TRBV6-5 and TRBJ1-2, with 7 bases identical to TRBD1. The CDR3 sequence is 13 residues long. CDR1 MNHEY and CDR2 SVGAGI come from the germline V gene. With V trimmed by 4 bases and J by 6 bases, 5 bases remained unmatched. CDR3 sequence (DNA): TGTGCCAGCAGTTTACAGGGGAGCAATGGCTACACCTTC. It yields the protein CASSLQGSNGYTF.

This clonotype has a count of ten or more. The chain has TRBV6-6 and TRBJ2-5, with D perhaps TRBD2 (6 bases). Deletions cut 4 bases from V and 2 bases from J, with 14 bases between. This CDR3 is built from 15 residues. The germline V gene has CDR1 MNHNY and CDR2 SVGAGI (reference sequence). The CDR3 DNA reads TGTGCCAGCAGTTTCGCGACTAGTATACAAGAGACCCAGTACTTC. Translation: CASSFATSIQETQYF.

Worth noting for this clonotype: Lacking the conserved final phenylalanine or tryptophan, this CDR3 likely reflects a read error. V and J are TRBV7-3 and TRBJ2-3; D is unresolved. CDR3 length: 15 residues. The V and J ends lost 1 base and 1 base respectively, with 9 bases between them. Germline V gene data show CDR1 as SGHTA and CDR2 as FQGTGA. This chain's CDR3 is CASSLMPTRTDTQYL. Here the CDR3 DNA reads TGTGCCAGCAGCTTAATGCCAACACGCACAGATACGCAGTATTTG.

The chain recombines TRBV3-1 with TRBJ2-7, with D perhaps assigned TRBD1 or TRBD2 (6 bases each). Trimming removed 3 bases from V and 2 bases from J, with 11 bases in between. Germline values: CDR1 LGHDT, CDR2 YNNKEL (reference sequence). The CDR3 is 14 amino acids. The CDR3 coding sequence is TGTGCCAGCAGCCAGCAGGGGAGGACCTACGAGCAGTACTTC. Amino acid sequence: CASSQQGRTYEQYF.

The chain couples TRBV10-3 to TRBJ2-2; a weak D match, TRBD1 (5 bases). V lost 6 bases and J lost 1, with 9 bases in between. CDR1 ENHRY and CDR2 SYGVKD come from the germline V gene. The CDR3 extends over 14 amino acids. The CDR3 DNA follows: TGTGCCATCAGGGACCAGGGGAACACCGGGGAGCTGTTTTTT. Translation: CAIRDQGNTGELFF.

This clonotype was detected once. The CDR3 loop is CAWSVLQPHEQYF. CDR3 nucleotide sequence: TGTGCCTGGAGTGTACTGCAGCCCCACGAGCAGTACTTC. This sequence joins TRBV30 and TRBJ2-4, with D hard to call. The end of the DNA aligns better with TRBJ2-7, so the J call may be wrong. CDR1 GTSNPN and CDR2 SVGIG come from the germline V gene (reference sequence). The CDR3 covers 13 residues.

The V gene is TRBV4-1, the J gene TRBJ2-7; TRBD1 aligns across 10 bases. V shed 1 base, J shed 5 bases, and the junction held 8 bases outside the gene matches. This CDR3 comprises 16 residues. Germline V lookup: CDR1 MGHRA, CDR2 YSYEKL. The CDR3 coding sequence is TGCGCCAGCAGCCAAGGGCGACAGGGGGCTCACCACGAGCAGTACTTC. This codes for CASSQGRQGAHHEQYF.

The V gene is TRBV5-1, the J gene TRBJ2-4; 11 bases match TRBD1. The assigned J gene may be wrong: the sequence end matches TRBJ2-7 better. Germline CDR1 reads SGHRS; CDR2 reads YFSETQ. The CDR3 runs to 15 residues. The CDR3 sequence: CASSLDGTGGYEQYF. CDR3 DNA sequence: TGCGCCAGCAGCTTGGATGGGACAGGGGGGTACGAGCAGTACTTC.

V gene TRBV4-3 combines with J gene TRBJ1-6; D perhaps matches TRBD1 (5 bases). Trimming took off 4 bases at V and 10 bases at J, with 8 bases between the two ends. Germline V gene lookup returns CDR1 LGHNA and CDR2 YSLEER. This CDR3 is built from 12 residues. CDR3 sequence reads: CASSRAGSPLHF. In DNA form, the CDR3 reads TGCGCCAGCAGCCGTGCAGGGTCACCCCTCCACTTT.

With respect to this clonotype: One end of the junction fails to match germline, which may point to a read error. The chain recombines TRBV15 with TRBJ2-5; D is ambiguous. Germline V CDR1 and CDR2: LNHNV, YYDKDF (reference sequence). This CDR3 contains 12 residues. The CDR3 region is CAASPQSGTQYF. The CDR3 nucleotides read TGTGCCGCCAGCCCTCAATCGGGGACCCAGTACTTC.

The chain links TRBV7-3 to TRBJ1-2; 7 bases are shared with TRBD1. The V and J ends lost 6 bases and 2 bases, in that order; junction bases with no gene match: 9. Germline-derived CDR1 and CDR2 are SGHTA and FQGTGA. The CDR3 totals 15 residues. The CDR3 region has the DNA TGTGCCAGCAGGGCAGGGGGAGAGAAGAACTATGGCTACACCTTC. Amino acid sequence: CASRAGGEKNYGYTF.

The chain couples TRBV5-1 to TRBJ1-1; 9 nucleotides line up with TRBD1. With 0 bases clipped from V and 1 base from J, the junction kept 7 bases outside the gene matches. The germline CDR1 and CDR2 sequences are SGHRS and YFSETQ. The length of the CDR3 is 17 residues. As DNA, the CDR3 is TGCGCCAGCAGCTTGGTAGGGACAGGGAAGAAGAACACTGAAGCTTTCTTT. It specifies CASSLVGTGKKNTEAFF.

This clonotype was detected only a few times. J is TRBJ2-3 and V is TRBV7-2; 8 bases line up with TRBD1. The CDR3 spans 17 residues. V lost 2 bases and J lost 4; bases outside the gene matches: 11. The germline CDR1 and CDR2 sequences are SGHTA and FQGNSA. The CDR3 DNA follows: TGTGCCAGCAGCTTACAGGGCAGGGGGCGATCCGCAGATACGCAGTATTTT. Its translation is CASSLQGRGRSADTQYF.

V gene TRBV10-2 combines with J gene TRBJ1-1; D is unresolved. V dropped 7 bases and J dropped 5 bases, with 11 bases sitting between them. CDR1 is WSHSY and CDR2 is SAAADI in the germline V gene. The CDR3 consists of 12 residues. CDR3 in DNA: TGCGCCAGCACTCGGACGAGGACTGAAGCTTTCTTT. Translated: CASTRTRTEAFF.

This clonotype was picked up a small number of times. The rearrangement links TRBV12-3 or TRBV12-4 to TRBJ1-5; possibly TRBD1 for D (5 bases). Trimming removed 5 bases from V and 7 bases from J, with 21 bases in between. The CDR3 runs 16 residues. CDR3 coding DNA: TGTGCCAGCAGTCCAAACGTGGCAGGGATGGGGCAGCCCCAGCATTTT. It translates to CASSPNVAGMGQPQHF.

In its sample, this clonotype was seen many times. CDR3 DNA sequence: TGTGCCAGCACCATTGATGTCCAAGAGACCCAGTACTTC. Protein product: CASTIDVQETQYF. The gene calls are TRBV7-9 and TRBJ2-5; unclear D gene. The CDR3 covers 13 residues. V dropped 7 bases and J dropped 1 base, with 10 bases sitting between them. Per the germline V gene, CDR1 is SEHNR and CDR2 is FQNEAQ (reference sequence).